This TCR beta chain was identified during a study of TIL therapy for anti-PD-1-resistant metastatic lung cancer. Study-wide context: Median tumor mutation burden was about 1.5 mutations per megabase. General study results and limits: After infusion, TIL clonotypes partly replaced peripheral T cells and declined over months.

This was the immunoSEQ v3 assay. Sequencing depth was approximately 2 million read pairs for survey level, about 5-6.5 million for deep. Here immunoSEQ multiplex PCR was the method, and the copy in TCRdb shows in-frame clones only, minus some. The profile covers 16,000 or so clones, with 74% appearing a single time and around 33% taken by the ten largest. About this clone itself: Antigen unknown.

Time point described: pre-treatment sample, taken before nivolumab and TIL therapy. Patients were adults with stage 4 NSCLC. The input for sequencing was blood, taken at baseline. This sequence originates from a person aged 25 to 80 with non-small cell lung cancer.

The CDR3 spells CASSLGQYFTDTQYF. DNA for the CDR3: TGTGCCAGCAGCTTAGGACAATATTTCACAGATACGCAGTATTTT. The chain couples TRBV11-3 to TRBJ2-3; the D is unclear. CDR3 size: 15 residues. CDR1 and CDR2 (germline): SGHNT, YENEEA. Trimming took off 1 base at V and 2 bases at J, with 10 bases between the two ends.